This T cell receptor (beta chain) was captured by sequencing in a study of T-cell reconstitution after alpha-beta-depleted transplantation in children. Study-wide results and caveats: It was surviving recipient T cells and thymic progenitors that gave some patients high TCRbeta diversity at day 60. A year post-transplant, T-cell counts and diversity derived mostly from newly produced T cells. Expanded graft clones numbering several hundred reportedly gave rise to alpha-beta T cells about two months after transplant.

The TCRbeta library incorporated unique molecular identifiers. A single record per CDR3 protein comes from TCRdb applying MiXCR to the PCR reads. This sample has some 460,000 distinct CDR3 sequences; about 16% occur once, and the top ten carry approximately 28%. A note on this clonotype: Its target is not known.

V lost 6 bases and J lost 1; bases outside the gene matches: 7. CDR3 length equals 16 residues. This sample comprised PBMCs, mostly from graft donor cells, obtained 360 days after TCRalphabeta/CD19-depleted stem cell transplant. The V call is TRBV12-3 or TRBV12-4, the J call TRBJ2-7, with 12 nucleotides matching TRBD2. The TCR originated in a boy in the first two years of life who had a stem cell transplant for Wiskott-Aldrich syndrome, so the T cells may come from the graft donor. The chain's CDR3 is CASSTGLAGISYEQYF. For the CDR3, the DNA is TGTGCCAGCAGCACTGGACTAGCGGGAATATCCTACGAGCAGTACTTC.